The 10 T cell receptor beta chains reported below all come from one sample, sequenced in a study of human T cells and chemical hapten exposure. Indicated time point: pre-sensitization, week 0. The treatment here: therapeutic diphenylcyclopropenone sensitization with weekly scalp DPC. TCRdb ran MiXCR on the RACE reads and lists one entry per CDR3 protein. This table has approximately 400,000 distinct CDR3 sequences, approximately 5.1% appearing once. The sample in question was whole blood, obtained in connection with sensitization to the hapten diphenylcyclopropenone (DPC). The receptor source for this set is a woman between 45 and 60 years old with alopecia areata. Some clones in this sample may be carry-over from other donors' samples.

V usage is TRBV27 and J usage is TRBJ1-2; a weak D match, TRBD1 (5 bases). V shed 4 bases and J shed 7 bases, with 13 bases lying between them. In germline, CDR1 is MNHEY, CDR2 SMNVEV (reference sequence). CDR3 size: 13 residues. CDR3 region: CASSSGGSGGYTF. The CDR3 DNA follows: TGTGCCAGCAGTTCCGGGGGGAGTGGTGGCTACACCTTC.

In its sample, this clonotype was seen a few times. The V and J genes are TRBV2 and TRBJ1-4; D gene ambiguous. CDR1 is SNHLY, CDR2 FYNNEI, per germline. V lost 6 bases and J 13 bases, leaving 21 bases between the germline ends. This CDR3 has 14 residues. The CDR3 coding sequence is TGTGCCAGCAGAATGGACGGACGAATAGGAGGACTGTTTTTT. Residues: CASRMDGRIGGLFF. The full variable domain, its missing parts supplied by reference TRBV2 and TRBJ1-4, is EPEVTQTPSHQVTQMGQEVILRCVPISNHLYFYWYRQILGQKVEFLVSFYNNEISEKSEIFDDQFSVERPDGSNFTLKIRSTKLEDSAMYFCASRMDGRIGGLFFGSGTQLSVL.

This chain connects TRBV7-2 to TRBJ1-5; D possibly corresponds to TRBD1 (6 bases). This CDR3 spans 14 amino acids. Trimming removed 1 base at V and 7 bases at J, with 11 bases between. Germline V gene lookup returns CDR1 SGHTA and CDR2 FQGNSA. The CDR3 DNA is TGTGCCAGCAGCTTAGGGGGGCGACGGCAGCCCCAGCATTTT. Amino acids: CASSLGGRRQPQHF.

This clonotype occurred many times. The chain is built from TRBV6-6 and TRBJ2-3; possible D gene TRBD1, 6 bases. The germline V gene has CDR1 MNHNY and CDR2 SVGAGI (reference sequence). The CDR3 has 14 amino acids. Trimming left V 6 bases short and J 3 bases short, with 13 bases between. The CDR3 spells CASSRDTGTDTQYF. DNA of the CDR3: TGTGCCAGCAGCCGGGACACCGGGACAGATACGCAGTATTTT.

Ten or more counts support this clonotype. V gene TRBV4-3 combines with J gene TRBJ2-1; 12 bases are a match to TRBD2. CDR1 and CDR2 (germline): LGHNA, YSLEER. V lost 0 bases and J lost 5; bases outside the gene matches: 8. The CDR3 sequence is 18 residues long. The CDR3 protein is CASSQDLLAGGLDNEQFF. The CDR3 DNA reads TGCGCCAGCAGCCAAGATCTACTAGCGGGAGGCCTTGACAATGAGCAGTTCTTC.

This clonotype was detected a few times. The chain combines TRBV9 with TRBJ2-3; 9 bases align to TRBD1. The germline V gene encodes CDR1 SGDLS and CDR2 YYNGEE. This CDR3 region has 15 residues. V gave up 4 bases and J gave up 4 bases; unmatched junction bases: 7. The CDR3 region has the DNA TGTGCCAGCAGCACGGGACAGGGTAGGCCAGATACGCAGTATTTT. Protein sequence: CASSTGQGRPDTQYF. The full variable domain, with the rest looked up from reference TRBV9 and TRBJ2-3, is DSGVTQTPKHLITATGQRVTLRCSPRSGDLSVYWYQQSLDQGLQFLIQYYNGEERAKGNILERFSAQQFPDLHSELNLSSLELGDSALYFCASSTGQGRPDTQYFGPGTRLTVL.

This clonotype appeared many times. V gene TRBV6-5 combines with J gene TRBJ2-3, with D maybe TRBD2 (7 bases). The CDR3 length is 18 residues. Germline V lookup: CDR1 MNHEY, CDR2 SVGAGI. V was shortened by 0 bases and J by 1 base, with 17 bases between the two germline ends. The CDR3 nucleotides read TGTGCCAGCAGTTACTCGCCACTAGCGAAGGGGGGCACAGATACGCAGTATTTT. Translating gives CASSYSPLAKGGTDTQYF.

This clonotype came up many times. The V and J genes are TRBV29-1 and TRBJ2-5; TRBD2 is a possible D gene (6 bases). Per germline, CDR1 SQVTM and CDR2 ANQGSEA. This CDR3 spans 12 amino acids. V lost 7 bases and J lost 3, with 12 bases in between. CDR3: CSAREAEETQYF. CDR3 coding DNA: TGCAGCGCCAGGGAGGCAGAAGAGACCCAGTACTTC.

The chain carries TRBV7-2 and TRBJ2-3; tentative D call: TRBD2 (5 bases). V was pared by 3 bases and J by 7 bases, with 8 bases between. CDR3 length equals 12 residues. Per the germline V gene, CDR1 is SGHTA and CDR2 is FQGNSA. The CDR3 sequence is CASSLTGNTQYF. The DNA of the CDR3 is TGTGCCAGCAGCTTGACGGGGAATACGCAGTATTTT.

This clonotype came up a few times. This chain uses TRBV20-1 with TRBJ1-4, with a possible D match to TRBD1 (5 bases). CDR1 is DFQATT, CDR2 SNEGSKA, per germline (reference sequence). Trimming took off 5 bases at V and 0 bases at J, with 7 bases between the two ends. CDR3 length: 13 residues. The CDR3 DNA reads TGCAGTGCTTACAGGTCAACTAATGAAAAACTGTTTTTT. Protein sequence: CSAYRSTNEKLFF.